The rows below give T cell receptor beta chains drawn from one sample of a study of CD8+ T cells in alopecia areata. Clones were read by immunoSEQ multiplex PCR, and TCRdb kept only the in-frame ones, dropping some. Here the sample spans about 97,000 clones, roughly two fifths being singletons. The specimen sequenced was CD4+ T cells sorted from blood. The receptors here all came from a human donor with alopecia areata. Each CDR3 is given with its conserved first and last residue. The D gene is left open where the match is weak. The size field is filled for only some rows; it gives once, few, many or a size class.

j_gene,v_gene,abundance,d_gene,CDR3nt,CDR3aa
TRBJ2-5,TRBV6-1,.,.,TGTGCCAGTTCCCCTGACGTAGGGTACCAAGAGACCCAGTACTTC,CASSPDVGYQETQYF
TRBJ2-7,TRBV7-2,.,.,TGTGCCAGCAGCTTAGTTGAGGGAGAGAACGAGCAGTACTTC,CASSLVEGENEQYF
TRBJ2-3,TRBV7-2,.,TRBD2,TGTGCCAGCAGCGCGGGACTAGCGGGAGAAAAAAGTACGCAGTATTTT,CASSAGLAGEKSTQYF
TRBJ2-3,TRBV2,.,.,TGTGCCAGGAGTGGAGGCCCTTCCGATACGCAGTATTTT,CARSGGPSDTQYF
TRBJ1-2,TRBV29-1,few,.,TGCAGCGTTGATCAGAACTATGGCTACACCTTC,CSVDQNYGYTF
TRBJ1-2,TRBV30,.,.,TGTGCCTGGAGTGCCCACATTGGGGTATATGGCTACACCTTC,CAWSAHIGVYGYTF
TRBJ1-1,TRBV27,once,TRBD1,TGTGCCAGCAGCCGACGCGGACAGGGCGGGACTGAAGCTTTCTTT,CASSRRGQGGTEAFF
TRBJ2-7,TRBV9,.,TRBD1,TGTGCCAGCAGCTCAACATCCGGACAGGGGGCGCAGGACGAGCAGTACTTC,CASSSTSGQGAQDEQYF
TRBJ1-3,TRBV5-4,few,.,TGTGCCAGCAGCCCTTCGTCAGGAGCAAACACCATATATTTT,CASSPSSGANTIYF
TRBJ2-1,TRBV4-3,.,TRBD2,TGCGCCAGCAGCCATACCAGAGGGCGAACGTCTAGCGGGACCGAGCAGTTCTTC,CASSHTRGRTSSGTEQFF
TRBJ2-7,TRBV5-1,few,TRBD1,TGCGCCAGCAGCCCCGGACAGGGAGTCGCCGTCTACGAGCAGTACTTC,CASSPGQGVAVYEQYF
TRBJ2-7,TRBV28,.,.,TGTGCCAGCAGATCACACCTACAGGCTAGGGGCTACGAGCAGTACTTC,CASRSHLQARGYEQYF
TRBJ1-5,TRBV11-2,.,.,TGTGCCAGCAGCCCTCGGAGGGATGGCAATCAGCCCCAGCATTTT,CASSPRRDGNQPQHF
TRBJ2-4,TRBV7-2,.,.,TGTGCCAGCAGCTGGATGGACAGCCAAAACATTCAGTACTTC,CASSWMDSQNIQYF
TRBJ2-7,TRBV7-2,many,TRBD2,TGTGCCAGCAGCTTAGGCGCTAGCGGGGGTCTGGGGTACTTC,CASSLGASGGLGYF
TRBJ2-5,TRBV7-2,.,TRBD2,TGTGCCAGCAGCTCGAGTTCAGTAGCGGGGGGGTCCCAAGAGACCCAGTACTTC,CASSSSSVAGGSQETQYF
TRBJ2-4,TRBV11-2,few,.,TGTGCCAGCAGCGCAAACGAGGGCATTCAGTACTTC,CASSANEGIQYF
TRBJ2-7,TRBV18,.,.,TGTGCCAGCTCACCACCGGTCGACTACGAGCAGTACTTC,CASSPPVDYEQYF
TRBJ2-1,TRBV30,.,TRBD2,TGTGCCTGGACGGCCGGGGGGGATGAGCAGTTCTTC,CAWTAGGDEQFF
TRBJ1-2,TRBV6-6,.,.,TGTGCCAGAGCGGGCTCTTCTAACTATGGCTACACCTTC,CARAGSSNYGYTF